A single sample is the source of the 31 T cell receptor beta chains below, sequenced in a study of blood T cell repertoires in COVID-19 (dated by TCRdb to 2020 to 2021). Library preparation employed the immunoSEQ multiplex PCR assay. TCRdb retrieved this table from immuneACCESS and kept in-frame rearrangements only. Not all clones are present; in checked studies, unresolved V genes account for under half, and no reason is known for the remainder. This sample holds roughly 250,000 clones; roughly 81% were observed only once. The ten largest clonotypes hold 4% of the sample. Sequences were obtained from peripheral blood. The receptors were gathered from a man aged 45 to 65 with acute or convalescent COVID-19.

This chain uses TRBV24-1 with TRBJ2-1, with 8 nucleotides matching TRBD1. This CDR3 comprises 16 residues. V lost 1 base to trimming and J lost 5 bases; unmatched junction nucleotides: 6. Germline V lookup: CDR1 KGHDR, CDR2 SFDVKD. CDR3 protein: CATSDFRTGRNNEQFF. CDR3 nucleotides: TGTGCCACCAGTGATTTTAGGACAGGGAGAAACAATGAGCAGTTCTTC.

The chain has TRBV27 and TRBJ2-3; D might be TRBD1 (5 bases). Germline V CDR1 and CDR2: MNHEY, SMNVEV (reference sequence). V was cut by 6 bases and J by 7 bases, with 17 bases left in between. This CDR3 spans 14 amino acids. CDR3 in amino acids: CASRTAGIRHTQYF. DNA of the CDR3: TGTGCCAGCAGAACCGCAGGGATTCGGCATACGCAGTATTTT.

The rearrangement links TRBV20-1 to TRBJ1-5, with D hard to call. The CDR3 consists of 12 residues. V was pared by 3 bases and J by 7 bases, with 10 bases between. From germline, CDR1 is DFQATT and CDR2 SNEGSKA (reference sequence). This chain's CDR3 is CSASDPSQPQHF. The CDR3 bases are TGCAGTGCTAGTGACCCAAGCCAGCCCCAGCATTTT.

For the CDR3, the DNA is TGTGCCAGCAGCCCTTGGACAGGGGAGTTTACTGAAGCTTTCTTT. Amino acids: CASSPWTGEFTEAFF. The chain employs TRBV7-2 and TRBJ1-1, with 9 bases identical to TRBD1. The CDR3 covers 15 residues. Trimming removed 5 bases from V and 5 bases from J; junction bases left unmatched: 9. The germline CDR1 and CDR2 sequences are SGHTA and FQGNSA.

The J gene is TRBJ1-2, the V gene TRBV28; TRBD1 aligns across 7 bases. Per germline, CDR1 MDHEN and CDR2 SYDVKM. V lost 6 bases and J lost 3; bases outside the gene matches: 10. The CDR3 extends over 15 amino acids. The CDR3 loop reads CASRSGQDGDYGYTF. The CDR3 DNA is TGTGCCAGCAGATCCGGACAGGATGGAGACTATGGCTACACCTTC.

This clone was observed a single time. The junction shows a germline mismatch at one end, possibly a read error. The rearrangement uses TRBV7-7 and TRBJ2-2; 8 bases match TRBD1. CDR1 is SSHAT, CDR2 FNYEAQ, per germline (reference sequence). The CDR3 is 14 residues long. DNA of the CDR3: TGTGCTAGCAGCCCAGACAGGGGTACCGGGGAGCTGTTTTTT. Its protein is CASSPDRGTGELFF.

This clone has just one count. In the same sample, other DNA sequences code for this CDR3. The chain has TRBV12-3 or TRBV12-4 and TRBJ1-1; no clear D gene. The CDR3 length is 13 residues. V lost 3 bases to trimming and J lost 2 bases, with 7 bases between them. The CDR3 is CASSLNSNTEAFF. DNA for the CDR3: TGTGCCAGCAGTTTGAACAGCAACACTGAAGCTTTCTTT.

The chain couples TRBV6-2 or TRBV6-3 to TRBJ2-5; 8 nucleotides line up with TRBD1. The CDR3 consists of 15 residues. Germline trimming cut 0 bases from V and 0 bases from J; bases unmatched to any gene: 0. Germline V gene sequence: CDR1 MNHEY, CDR2 SVGEGT. CDR3 DNA sequence: TGTGCCAGCAGTTACTCGGACAGGGACCAAGAGACCCAGTACTTC. Encoded protein: CASSYSDRDQETQYF.

The chain employs TRBV7-9 and TRBJ2-7, with 7 bases matching TRBD2. The ends lost 3 bases at V and 1 base at J; junction bases unmatched: 12. This CDR3 comprises 17 residues. In germline, CDR1 is SEHNR, CDR2 FQNEAQ (reference sequence). CDR3 in amino acids: CASSLNPRLAVSYEQYF. CDR3 coding DNA: TGTGCCAGCAGCTTGAACCCCCGGCTAGCGGTTTCCTACGAGCAGTACTTC.

V gene TRBV18 combines with J gene TRBJ2-5, with a weak D call TRBD1 (6 bases). Germline V gene lookup returns CDR1 KGHSH and CDR2 LQKENI. The CDR3 has 15 amino acids. Trimming removed 5 bases from V and 4 bases from J, with 17 bases in between. The CDR3 DNA reads TGTGCCAGCTCATCCGACAGGTTCCACCCAGAGACCCAGTACTTC. Amino acids: CASSSDRFHPETQYF.

The chain combines TRBV2 with TRBJ1-3; D remains unclear. CDR1 SNHLY and CDR2 FYNNEI come from the germline V gene. Deletions cut 6 bases from V and 3 bases from J, with 6 bases between. The CDR3 spans 12 residues. The CDR3 spells CASRTGGNTIYF. In DNA, the CDR3 is TGTGCCAGCAGGACGGGTGGAAACACCATATATTTT.

The chain employs TRBV7-9 and TRBJ1-1; tentatively, D is TRBD1 (5 bases). V was cut by 8 bases and J by 3 bases, with 16 bases left in between. Germline lookup yields CDR1 SEHNR and CDR2 FQNEAQ (reference sequence). The CDR3 runs 14 residues. The CDR3 region has the DNA TGTGCCAGCCCTAATGCAGGGTACGACACTGAAGCTTTCTTT. Amino acids: CASPNAGYDTEAFF.

This chain connects TRBV5-4 to TRBJ2-7; 10 bases are shared with TRBD1. This CDR3 is 15 amino acids long. The V gene's germline CDR1 is SGHNT and CDR2 YYREEE (reference sequence). Germline trimming cut 1 base from V and 2 bases from J; bases unmatched to any gene: 3. Here the CDR3 DNA reads TGTGCCAGCAGCTTGTCCGGGACAGGGGCCTACGAGCAGTACTTC. It yields the protein CASSLSGTGAYEQYF.

This clone was found once. CDR3 loop: CASSYSKWDSYEQYF. The CDR3 DNA follows: TGTGCCAGCAGTTACTCGAAGTGGGACAGCTACGAGCAGTACTTC. J is TRBJ2-7 and V is TRBV6-5; 7 bases match TRBD1. Germline V lookup: CDR1 MNHEY, CDR2 SVGAGI. CDR3 length: 15 residues. V lost 0 bases to trimming and J lost 3 bases; unmatched junction nucleotides: 5.

The chain employs TRBV19 and TRBJ1-2; D gene ambiguous. Germline V gene lookup returns CDR1 LNHDA and CDR2 SQIVND (reference sequence). V was shortened by 3 bases and J by 3 bases, with 14 bases between the two germline ends. The CDR3 runs 15 residues. The CDR3 is CASSIRVPTYYGYTF. CDR3 bases: TGTGCCAGTAGTATTCGAGTGCCGACATACTATGGCTACACCTTC.

This chain uses TRBV7-9 with TRBJ2-1; 8 bases are a match to TRBD2. Germline V gene lookup returns CDR1 SEHNR and CDR2 FQNEAQ (reference sequence). V was clipped by 6 bases and J by 9 bases; unmatched bases: 13. The CDR3 consists of 15 residues. In DNA, the CDR3 is TGTGCCAGCAGTCCAGGGACTAGAGGATCGGCTGAGCAGTTCTTC. It codes for CASSPGTRGSAEQFF. Based on the CDR3 plus reference TRBV7-9 and TRBJ2-1, the full variable domain is DTGVSQNPRHKITKRGQNVTFRCDPISEHNRLYWYRQTLGQGPEFLTYFQNEAQLEKSRLLSDRFSAERPKGSFSTLEIQRTEQGDSAMYLCASSPGTRGSAEQFFGPGTRLTVL.

The V and J genes are TRBV19 and TRBJ2-7, with 9 positions matching TRBD1. This CDR3 comprises 15 residues. CDR1 LNHDA and CDR2 SQIVND come from the germline V gene (reference sequence). Trimming removed 3 bases from V and 3 bases from J; junction bases left unmatched: 6. CDR3 nucleotides: TGTGCCAGTAGTATCGGGACAGGGCATCTCTACGAGCAGTACTTC. It yields the protein CASSIGTGHLYEQYF.

This clone was seen more than once but under ten times. The rearrangement links TRBV5-1 to TRBJ2-7; D remains ambiguous. Trimming cost V 0 bases and J 2 bases, with 6 bases left between them. CDR3 length equals 13 residues. Germline CDR1 and CDR2: SGHRS and YFSETQ. CDR3 sequence: CASSLASPYEQYF. The CDR3 DNA reads as TGCGCCAGCAGCTTGGCCTCCCCCTACGAGCAGTACTTC.

CDR3 DNA: TGTGCCTGGAAAAGGCAGGGAGGACCCTACGAGCAGTACTTC. Its translation: CAWKRQGGPYEQYF. This chain connects TRBV30 to TRBJ2-7, with D possibly being TRBD2 (6 bases). The CDR3 length is 14 residues. Trimming left V 4 bases short and J 2 bases short, with 15 bases between. Looked up from germline, CDR1 is GTSNPN and CDR2 is SVGIG (reference sequence).

This clone was seen only a few times. The chain is built from TRBV15 and TRBJ2-7, with a tentative D call TRBD2 (6 bases). The CDR3 loop spans 12 amino acids. The germline V gene encodes CDR1 LNHNV and CDR2 YYDKDF (reference sequence). V dropped 9 bases and J dropped 0 bases, with 9 bases sitting between them. Here the CDR3 reads CATGRYSYEQYF. The CDR3 coding sequence is TGTGCCACAGGGAGGTACTCCTACGAGCAGTACTTC.

This chain links TRBV3-1 (or the pseudogene TRBV3-2) with TRBJ2-1; the match to TRBD2 covers 10 bases. Germline values: CDR1 LGHDT, CDR2 YNNKEL (reference sequence). CDR3 length equals 18 residues. V was clipped by 4 bases and J by 9 bases; unmatched bases: 18. As DNA, the CDR3 is TGTGCCAGCAGCCGTACCTACTCTAGCGGGAGTCTTATACGTGAGCAGTTCTTC. This sequence encodes CASSRTYSSGSLIREQFF.

The table lists this clone with a count of one. This chain uses TRBV9 with TRBJ1-3; D perhaps matches TRBD1 (6 bases). The CDR3 runs 15 residues. CDR1 and CDR2 (germline): SGDLS, YYNGEE. V lost 3 bases, J lost 0 bases, and 10 bases lay in between. CDR3 DNA: TGTGCCAGCAGCGCACAGGGCGGCTCTGGAAACACCATATATTTT. It is translated as CASSAQGGSGNTIYF.

The rearrangement joins TRBV10-3 to TRBJ1-1; 7 bases align to TRBD1. The CDR3 totals 16 residues. Germline CDR1 is ENHRY and CDR2 is SYGVKD. With V trimmed by 4 bases and J by 2 bases, 10 bases remained unmatched. The CDR3 loop is CAISAITGTVNTEAFF. CDR3 in DNA: TGTGCCATCAGTGCAATTACCGGGACAGTAAACACTGAAGCTTTCTTT.

CDR3 in amino acids: CASSTDRAASGYTF. The CDR3 nucleotides are TGTGCCAGCAGCACGGACAGGGCCGCCAGTGGCTACACCTTC. The chain carries TRBV7-8 and TRBJ1-2, with 8 bases that match TRBD1. Germline assignment: CDR1 SGHVS and CDR2 FQNEAQ. This CDR3 spans 14 amino acids. J lost 7 bases, V lost 5 bases, and 9 bases had no gene match.

Regarding this clone: Other DNA sequences of this sample code for an identical CDR3. This chain connects TRBV12-3 or TRBV12-4 to TRBJ1-2, with unresolved D. The V end lost 2 bases, the J end lost 4 bases, and 8 bases lay between the germline ends. The CDR3 consists of 13 residues. DNA for the CDR3: TGTGCCAGCAGTTTATCCCCCCTCTATGGCTACACCTTC. It codes for CASSLSPLYGYTF.

This chain uses TRBV10-3 with TRBJ2-2; D is possibly TRBD1 (5 bases). Trimming took off 0 bases at V and 9 bases at J, with 11 bases between the two ends. The CDR3 extends over 14 amino acids. The germline V gene has CDR1 ENHRY and CDR2 SYGVKD. CDR3 amino acids: CAISESGQSRELFF. CDR3 nucleotides: TGTGCCATCAGTGAGTCCGGACAATCCAGGGAGCTGTTTTTT.

V and J are TRBV16 and TRBJ1-1; D gene unclear. This CDR3 is 14 amino acids long. Trimming removed 0 bases at V and 1 base at J, with 6 bases between. Germline V gene lookup returns CDR1 KGHSY and CDR2 FQNENV. The CDR3 bases are TGTGCCAGCAGCCAATCGCGGGGGAACACTGAAGCTTTCTTT. Amino acids: CASSQSRGNTEAFF.

The V call is TRBV10-3, the J call TRBJ1-3, with D unresolved. Germline values: CDR1 ENHRY, CDR2 SYGVKD. This CDR3 has 17 residues. Trimming left V 5 bases short and J 0 bases short, with 17 bases between. CDR3 nucleotide sequence: TGTGCCATCAGTCTTGACGCGGGAGCCAGCTCTGGAAACACCATATATTTT. This encodes CAISLDAGASSGNTIYF.

The V call is TRBV5-1, the J call TRBJ2-1, with 11 bases matching TRBD2. This CDR3 has 18 amino acids. The germline V gene encodes CDR1 SGHRS and CDR2 YFSETQ. J gave up 7 bases and V 4 bases, and 16 bases lay outside the gene matches. The CDR3 here is CASSPGNLAGGPRNEQFF. For the CDR3, the DNA is TGCGCCAGCAGCCCAGGCAATTTAGCGGGAGGGCCGCGGAATGAGCAGTTCTTC.

This chain links TRBV15 with TRBJ1-6, with a tentative D call TRBD1 (5 bases). The CDR3 runs 19 residues. Trimming stripped 0 bases from V and 7 bases from J, with 22 bases between. CDR1 is LNHNV, CDR2 YYDKDF, per germline (reference sequence). CDR3 residues: CATSRDEFVTRGGNSPLHF. As DNA, the CDR3 is TGTGCCACCAGCAGAGATGAATTTGTGACGCGGGGGGGAAATTCACCCCTCCACTTT.

The V and J genes are TRBV5-6 and TRBJ2-1; D might be TRBD2 (6 bases). The CDR3 is 17 residues long. The germline V gene encodes CDR1 SGHDT and CDR2 YYEEEE. V lost 2 bases to trimming and J lost 2 bases, with 17 bases between them. CDR3 DNA sequence: TGTGCCAGCAGCTTAATTGATCGTCCGGGGGCCTACAATGAGCAGTTCTTC. Translated, it gives CASSLIDRPGAYNEQFF.